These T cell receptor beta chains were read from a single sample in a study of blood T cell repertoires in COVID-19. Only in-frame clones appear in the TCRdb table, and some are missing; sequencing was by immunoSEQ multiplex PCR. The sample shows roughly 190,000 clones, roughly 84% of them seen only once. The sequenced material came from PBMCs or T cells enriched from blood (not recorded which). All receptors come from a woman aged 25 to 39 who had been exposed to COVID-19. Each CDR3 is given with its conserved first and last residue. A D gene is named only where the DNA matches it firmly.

TGTGCCAGCAGTCGTCTCCGGAGGGCTTCGGGTGAAAAACTGTTTTTT,CASSRLRRASGEKLFF,16,TRBV7-9,-,TRBJ1-4
TGTGCCAGCAGCAAACATAACACTGAAGCTTTCTTT,CASSKHNTEAFF,12,TRBV6-5,-,TRBJ1-1
TGTGCCAGCAGTTACCTAAGGACAGGGAGCCCTCGCGAGCAGTACTTC,CASSYLRTGSPREQYF,16,TRBV6-5,TRBD1,TRBJ2-7
TGCGCCAGCGATTTGGGACAGGGCTATGGCTACACCTTC,CASDLGQGYGYTF,13,TRBV5-1,TRBD1,TRBJ1-2
TGTGCCAGCAGCACGACGGCGGGGGGGCCTGAAAAAGAGACCCAGTACTTC,CASSTTAGGPEKETQYF,17,TRBV2,TRBD2,TRBJ2-5
TGTGCCACCAGCAGAGATCTCGGACAGGAGGGGACCTACGAGCAGTACTTC,CATSRDLGQEGTYEQYF,17,TRBV15,-,TRBJ2-7
TGCGCCAGCGGGGCCTCCTACGAGCAGTACTTC,CASGASYEQYF,11,TRBV10-2,-,TRBJ2-7
TGTGCCAGTAGTCCCCGGACAGGTTACGACGAGCAGTACTTC,CASSPRTGYDEQYF,14,TRBV19,TRBD1,TRBJ2-7
TGTGCCAGCAGCCCACGACTGGGGGGAGGGACGCAGACCCAGTACTTC,CASSPRLGGGTQTQYF,16,TRBV7-2,TRBD2,TRBJ2-5
TGTGCCACCAGCAGCCCGGGACAGAGCTCCACCATATATTTT,CATSSPGQSSTIYF,14,TRBV15,TRBD1,TRBJ1-3
TGTGCTAGTGGCCCGGGGGTGGCAGGGAGCTCCTATAATTCACCCCTCCACTTT,CASGPGVAGSSYNSPLHF,18,TRBV12-5,-,TRBJ1-6
TGTGCCTTGACCGGACTAGCGGGGAAGGGGAATGAGCAGTTCTTC,CALTGLAGKGNEQFF,15,TRBV30,TRBD2,TRBJ2-1
TGTGCCAGTCGCCTAGGGAACACTGAAGCTTTCTTT,CASRLGNTEAFF,12,TRBV27,-,TRBJ1-1
TGTGCCAGTAGGGGGCGGAAGGGCGAGAGCACAGATACGCAGTATTTT,CASRGRKGESTDTQYF,16,TRBV19,-,TRBJ2-3
TGTGCCAGCAGCCTTGACCCTCAGGGGAATGGCTACACCTTC,CASSLDPQGNGYTF,14,TRBV7-9,-,TRBJ1-2